The following is a T cell receptor beta chain sequence with its context. The antigen it recognizes is unknown. No clone much larger than this one lies a single base away; base qualities are absent. In total, just over 650 healthy bone marrow donors made up the cohort. At the time of sampling, all cohort members were nominally healthy, though unrecorded immune exposures were likely present. The donor tested CMV seronegative, placing the donor among the roughly 340 seronegative members of the cohort. Every donor gave a peripheral blood sample, and the peripheral blood mononuclear cells from that sample were used for TCR beta sequencing. The Qiagen DNeasy Blood Extraction Kit was used to extract genomic DNA from the blood cell samples. Library creation used the immunoSEQ multiplex PCR assay. The multiplex PCR relied on a mix of 60 forward primers for TCR Vbeta segments and 13 reverse primers for TCR Jbeta segments. The CDR3 region of rearranged TCR beta genes was amplified from genomic DNA by a multiplex PCR assay. The Illumina HiSeq System was used to sequence the amplified TCR beta libraries as 87-base-pair reads. The authors' analysis ran thus. A later analysis counted approximately 76 million unique TCR beta chains across the 666 repertoires, and around 9.9 million of these chains were shared by at least two donors. Raw reads were error-corrected and collapsed into unique sequences with a nearest-neighbor algorithm that merged closely related sequences to remove PCR and sequencing errors. Alignment of CDR3 sequences to IMGT reference sequences was used to assign V, D and J gene segments. Each retained sequence needed at least a six-nucleotide match to both a V gene segment and a J gene segment. A rearrangement counted as productive if the CDR3 had no stop codons and remained in frame with V and J, and every other rearrangement counted as non-productive. CDR3 was defined by IMGT convention, running from the second conserved V-encoded cysteine to the conserved J-encoded phenylalanine. Sequences without an unambiguous match to a single V gene segment were excluded from the earlier analysis of approximately 560 of the donors. An earlier analysis of about 590 of the donors classified V segments as functional when productive rearrangements were above 56.7% and as segregating when the standard deviation between donors was above 5%. A statistical classification framework was built for diagnosing cytomegalovirus status from the catalog of TCR beta chain sequences. In a later analysis, V and J genes were assigned by comparing TCR nucleotide sequences against IMGT/GENE-DB human TR gene sequences. In a later analysis, CDR3 sequences and most-parsimonious VDJ recombination scenarios were assigned using the TCRdist pipeline. In a later analysis, every TCR beta chain was defined by the combination of its CDR3 amino acid sequence and its V-gene family, and reads without a unique V-gene family were dropped. A later analysis removed several hundred highly shared, low-generation-probability nucleotide sequences to deal with suspected cross-contamination and a sequencing artifact. In a later analysis, a clonal expansion index for each public chain was calculated from normalized within-repertoire ranks of inferred template counts. In a later analysis, generation probabilities were computed using a VDJ recombination model fitted to out-of-frame rearrangements, and the results were checked against IGoR. In a later analysis, hypergeometric tests were used to score TCR-TCR, TCR-HLA and TCR-CMV co-occurrence, with a repertoire-size bias correction applied to TCR pairs. To estimate false discovery rates, a later analysis permuted the HLA or CMV assignments 20 times. A later analysis grouped co-occurring TCRs with DBSCAN, adding TCRdist sequence similarity when clustering within HLA-allele-positive subsets. Co-occurrence clustering excluded repertoires with fewer than 30,000 or more than 120,000 public chains, plus five with anomalous nucleotide sharing. Drawn from immuneACCESS, this table holds only the in-frame rearrangements with V and J called that TCRdb kept. Clones are partly lost; checked studies trace under half to an unresolved V gene and leave the rest unexplained. V, J and clone size were drawn from that table, and D and trimming were deduced from the DNA. The sample profile shows around 170,000 clones; around 80% of them were found once. In total, the top ten clones hold around 0.52% of the sample.

The record originates from a study of cytomegalovirus exposure and HLA in healthy donors (dated by TCRdb to the late 2010s). For the wider study: According to an earlier analysis of 450 to 650 of the donors, 150 million to 200 million T cells yielded some 120 million unique TCR beta sequences and approximately 300 Gb of sequence data. To decide whether each TCR beta V gene segment behaved as functional or pseudogenic, an earlier analysis of 587 of the donors relied on high-throughput TCR beta sequencing. High-throughput TCR immunosequencing, statistical association of individual TCRs with disease status, and machine learning were combined to predict cytomegalovirus infection status. The genetic ancestry cluster associated with self-reported Caucasian donors included 80% to 90% of the 398 genotyped donors. All discovery cohort repertoires had been generated on a single sequencing platform. The study aimed to test whether signatures of past pathogen exposure could be identified by cataloging public T cell receptors. HLA typing included class I and class II loci at four-digit resolution. Typing coverage differed by locus: A, B, C, DRB1 and DQB1 were typed in about 629-640 donors, DQA1 in about 500, DPA1 in around 580, and DPB1 in just under 480. An early release covering 550 to 650 HLA-typed donors comprised roughly 300 gigabases of sequencing data and around 86 million unique TCR sequences. In a later analysis, previously published TCR beta repertoires from 600 to 850 donors were re-analyzed and high-resolution HLA genotyping was added so that TCR occurrence patterns could be studied. Five DR-DQ haplotypes were treated as single units for association and clustering because of strong linkage in the cohort. Genome-wide SNP genotypes for about 65% of the roughly 700 donors were used in a later genetic analysis, which treated that subset as a discovery cohort. The study profiled the T cell repertoires of under 700 subjects by immunosequencing and related them to cytomegalovirus serostatus. The later analysis used no new phenotypic data to find candidate immune exposures, relying instead on TCR beta sequences and their occurrence across donors. Donor age, sex, ethnicity and CMV serostatus were collected together with the repertoire data. Among roughly 400 genotyped donors of the cohort, an average of roughly 240,000 unique TCR beta nucleotide sequences were sequenced per donor, approximately 20% of them non-productive. A separate validation cohort of approximately 130 different subjects was used in addition to the roughly 670-subject first cohort.

On the study overall, not on this receptor specifically: According to a later analysis, parvovirus B19, influenza, CMV and Epstein-Barr virus appeared linked to several top co-occurrence clusters. Across donors, most TCR sequences were observed very rarely, whereas some public TCRs were present in many individuals. Because HLA typing was missing for some donors at each locus, association tests included only the typed subset. In a later analysis, HLA-associated TCR beta chains were found to be more clonally expanded and to have lower generation probabilities than equally common non-associated chains. According to a later analysis, most CMV-associated TCR beta chains appeared to be HLA-restricted, and the HLA associations seemed to be driven largely by CMV exposure. Broadly in line with IMGT annotations, most TCR beta V segments showed up in productive rearrangements about 87% or about 30% of the time in an earlier analysis of under 700 of the donors. A further reported finding was that TCR beta sequences accurately predicted the HLA-A and HLA-B alleles for most subjects in the first cohort. It was suggested by the authors that the approach could potentially be generalized to other disease states and immunological phenotypes. The earlier analysis of some 560 of the donors excluded roughly 17 rarely observed V segments, including chromosome 9 orphons, because counts were too low. Immune exposure information for the cohort was limited to CMV serostatus. Only TCR beta chains were sequenced in this cohort, and the absence of alpha or paired-chain data limited detectable features. Cytomegalovirus status was reported to be diagnosed by the classifier with high specificity and sensitivity in both the original and validation cohorts. According to a later genetic analysis, donors in an Asian-associated ancestry cluster had fewer N-insertions in productive TCRs than the approximately 700-donor mean. Sequencing depth was assumed to be roughly uniform across donors in the presence/absence analyses, though that assumption may not hold. Correlated functional status among segregating V segments might be attributable to linkage disequilibrium, but an unknown experimental factor could not be ruled out. When HLA alleles, especially DR and DQ, strongly co-occurred, attributing TCR associations to individual alleles was difficult. A few of the identified cytomegalovirus-associated TCR beta chains were confirmed in vitro to be specific for cytomegalovirus antigens. In a later analysis, TCR association rates were found to vary across HLA loci, with the most associated TCRs seen for DRB1 alleles and the fewest for HLA-C alleles. A group of highly shared sequence variants was considered likely to be a technical artifact of the sequencing pipeline. The 87-base-pair reads could not distinguish some IMGT-functional V segments, including TRBV6-2 and TRBV6-3, so those segments were excluded. An association between a missense DCLRE1C variant and V-gene and J-gene trimming of TCR beta chains was found in a later genetic analysis and replicated in an independent cohort. In the study, some 180 TCR beta chains were listed as associated with cytomegalovirus. Specific HLA alleles were associated with roughly 16,000 TCR beta sequences at a false discovery rate of 0.05 in a later analysis.

CDR3 length: 15 amino acids, cysteine to phenylalanine. Of all the DNA, just the CDR3 is kept, 45 bases in frame from base 1. From a lookup of the germline V gene, CDR1 and CDR2 are SGHRS and YFSETQ. Deletion took 0 bases off V and 2 bases off J, with a span of 9 bases between the germline ends. Sequencing was performed on PBMCs. This sequence originates from a woman aged 45-65 years in good health and CMV-seronegative. The chain was built from TRBV5-1 and TRBJ1-5; the D gene assignment is ambiguous. The DNA reads as follows: TGCGCCAGCAGCTTGGGAGGGTTCGGCAATCAGCCCCAGCATTTT. It encodes CASSLGGFGNQPQHF.